This TCR beta chain originates from a study of blood T cell repertoires in COVID-19 (dated by TCRdb to the early 2020s). Study-wide context: Collaborator samples came from the United States, Italy and Spain and covered acute and convalescent phases of COVID-19. The prospective study material was composed of cDNA or gDNA derived from T cells, B-cell-depleted T cells, or PBMCs. The dataset comprised deeply sampled blood TCRbeta repertoires from subjects exposed to, actively infected with, or recovered from COVID-19. The repertoires were released in a freely available public database meant as a resource for research on the immune response to SARS-CoV-2. The samples were drawn from the first 160 participants of the ongoing ImmuneRACE study and from 950 to 1,500 subjects provided by 6 global collaborators. A de-identified subject ID, COVID-19 status, age in years and sex were almost always included in the sample metadata. Where available, HLA class I and class II types were obtained from metadata supplied by the sample provider rather than from assay-based typing.

Paper-wide results and their limitations: The quantity of clinical and demographic metadata differed by source and by participant and was supplied without curation.

TCRbeta CDR3 regions were amplified from genomic DNA using the immunoSEQ Assay, a bias-controlled multiplex PCR. Per the original workflow: Nucleated cell counts per sample were estimated from amplification of reference gene primers within the assay. To quantify the absolute abundance of each unique TCRbeta CDR3 rearrangement, sequence reads were collapsed and filtered. For each sample, productive Simpson clonality was calculated by taking the square root of Simpson's diversity index across productive rearrangements. TCRdb's version of the immuneACCESS table is confined to in-frame rearrangements and falls short of the full clone set. An unresolved V gene accounts for under half of the shortfall where checked; the remainder is of unknown origin. V, J and clone size were drawn from that table, and D and trimming were deduced from the DNA. The sample profile shows 130,000 to 150,000 clones; 80% of them were found once. The ten top clones hold 4.5% to 6% of the sample.

At the junction V is shortened by 0 bases and J by 2 bases; bases outside the gene matches: 5. Taken from the germline V gene, the CDR1 and CDR2 loops are MNHNS and SASEGT. Counted from cysteine to phenylalanine, this CDR3 has 18 amino acids. Only the CDR3 DNA stays, 54 bases, in frame from base 1. Collaborating institutions collected whole blood in K2EDTA tubes following their own protocols. Collaborator samples were shipped for TCRbeta analysis as frozen whole blood, isolated PBMCs, or DNA extracted from either sample type. Worth noting for this clone: Its antigen remains unidentified. No base quality information exists; no much larger clone differs at one position.

The source material was peripheral blood. This TCR was recovered from a woman aged 50 to 60 with acute or convalescent COVID-19. The rearrangement joined TRBV6-1 to TRBJ1-3, with 12 junctional bases fitting TRBD1. The sequenced DNA: TGTGCCAGCAGTGAAGCGGGACAGGGGGCCCGGGCTGGAAACACCATATATTTT. The translation is CASSEAGQGARAGNTIYF.